The 14 T cell receptor beta chains below all came from one sample that was sequenced in a study of blood T cell repertoires in COVID-19. The protocol was immunoSEQ multiplex PCR, while the TCRdb copy is restricted to in-frame clones and leaves out a portion. In the table there are some 200,000 clones, 70% to 90% of which are singletons. The sample taken for sequencing was peripheral blood. All receptors come from a middle-aged man with acute or convalescent COVID-19.

The sample holds one count of this clone. The chain combines TRBV3-1 (or the pseudogene TRBV3-2) with TRBJ2-7, with a weak D call TRBD1 (8 bases). V lost 3 bases and J 6 bases, leaving 21 bases between the germline ends. The CDR3 extends over 16 amino acids. From germline, CDR1 is LGHDT and CDR2 YNNKEL (reference sequence). The CDR3 DNA sequence: TGTGCCAGCAGCCATAAGGGAGGGACAGGCCCAACCGAGCAGTACTTC. Its protein product is CASSHKGGTGPTEQYF.

This sequence joins TRBV6-5 and TRBJ2-7; perhaps TRBD1 as D (5 bases). The germline CDR1 and CDR2 sequences are MNHEY and SVGAGI. The CDR3 spans 15 residues. V was clipped by 5 bases and J by 0 bases, with 14 bases between them. The CDR3 DNA follows: TGTGCCAGCAGTCGAACAGGTTCGCTCTCCTACGAGCAGTACTTC. It translates to CASSRTGSLSYEQYF.

This chain joins TRBV20-1 and TRBJ1-1; maybe TRBD1 (6 bases). The CDR3 runs 16 residues. V was pared by 3 bases and J by 0 bases, with 17 bases between. Germline V gene data show CDR1 as DFQATT and CDR2 as SNEGSKA (reference sequence). DNA of the CDR3: TGCAGTGCTAGTCGCCAGGGGCGTTTCTTGAACACTGAAGCTTTCTTT. It specifies CSASRQGRFLNTEAFF.

The J gene is TRBJ1-2, the V gene TRBV27; 7 nucleotides align to TRBD1. Trimming cost V 6 bases and J 6 bases; bases outside gene matches: 10. In germline, CDR1 is MNHEY, CDR2 SMNVEV (reference sequence). The CDR3 extends over 14 amino acids. CDR3 nucleotides: TGTGCCAGCAGGCAATTCGGACAGGAGGATGGCTACACCTTC. It translates to CASRQFGQEDGYTF.

The chain recombines TRBV28 with TRBJ1-2; D call uncertain. The CDR3 extends over 16 amino acids. Trimming removed 6 bases from V and 6 bases from J, with 23 bases in between. Germline V CDR1 and CDR2: MDHEN, SYDVKM. The CDR3 DNA sequence: TGTGCCAGCAGCCCCGGCGGGGAAGTTCTTACTCATGGCTACACCTTC. It specifies CASSPGGEVLTHGYTF.

The rearrangement uses TRBV25-1 and TRBJ2-3; 9 bases line up with TRBD2. Germline values: CDR1 MGHDK, CDR2 SYGVNS. V was clipped by 10 bases and J by 8 bases; unmatched bases: 13. The CDR3 is 14 residues long. DNA for the CDR3: TGTGCCACCCAACTAGCGGGTGGAGATGCTACGCAGTATTTT. The encoded protein is CATQLAGGDATQYF.

For the CDR3, the DNA is TGTGCCAGCAGGCCGGACAGGGGGCGATCCGGGGAGCTGTTTTTT. Translating gives CASRPDRGRSGELFF. This chain links TRBV6-5 with TRBJ2-2, with TRBD1 matching over 11 bases. V trimming: 6 bases; J trimming: 6 bases; junction bases outside the gene matches: 6. CDR1 MNHEY and CDR2 SVGAGI come from the germline V gene. The CDR3 spans 15 residues.

The chain is built from TRBV7-2 and TRBJ2-7; 7 bases are shared with TRBD2. V lost 2 bases and J lost 2; bases outside the gene matches: 6. Germline assignment: CDR1 SGHTA and CDR2 FQGNSA. The CDR3 is made up of 15 amino acids. This chain's CDR3 is CASSLSTSTAYEQYF. In nucleotides, the CDR3 is TGTGCCAGCAGCTTATCGACTAGCACGGCCTACGAGCAGTACTTC.

The DNA of the CDR3 is TGTGCCAGCAGCTTAACCTCCAGGGGAGGGAAACTGTTTTTT. As protein: CASSLTSRGGKLFF. The chain carries TRBV7-9 and TRBJ1-4, with TRBD1 as a possible D gene (6 bases). V gave up 2 bases and J gave up 11 bases, with 15 bases separating them. Germline V lookup: CDR1 SEHNR, CDR2 FQNEAQ (reference sequence). CDR3 length equals 14 residues.

For the CDR3, the DNA is TGTGCCAGCAGTCGACAGGGATCGGTGAACACTGAAGCTTTCTTT. It translates to CASSRQGSVNTEAFF. The rearrangement joins TRBV2 to TRBJ1-1; TRBD1 matches 7 bases. CDR3 size: 15 residues. The ends lost 5 bases at V and 0 bases at J; junction bases unmatched: 6. The V gene's germline CDR1 is SNHLY and CDR2 FYNNEI.

J is TRBJ1-3 and V is TRBV18; D gene unclear. CDR3 length equals 17 residues. The germline V and J ends were trimmed by 4 bases and 0 bases, with 16 bases remaining between them. The germline CDR1 and CDR2 sequences are KGHSH and LQKENI. In DNA form, the CDR3 reads TGTGCCAGCTCACGAGACTGGTCTACGAGCTCTGGAAACACCATATATTTT. This encodes CASSRDWSTSSGNTIYF.

The sample holds one count of this clone. The CDR3 loop is CASSSTGGASEKLFF. CDR3 sequence (DNA): TGCGCCAGCAGCTCGACAGGGGGCGCGAGTGAAAAACTGTTTTTT. The chain links TRBV5-1 to TRBJ1-4; 10 bases are a match to TRBD1. Germline loops: CDR1 SGHRS, CDR2 YFSETQ. The trim removed 3 bases at V and 7 bases at J, leaving 6 bases unmatched. The CDR3 sequence is 15 residues long.

The chain carries TRBV16 and TRBJ1-1; D is uncertain. Trimming took 4 bases from V and 1 from J, leaving 10 bases between them. The CDR3 length is 14 residues. Germline V CDR1 and CDR2: KGHSY, FQNENV. CDR3 protein: CASSLASGNTEAFF. CDR3 nucleotides: TGTGCCAGCAGCCTCGCCAGCGGGAACACTGAAGCTTTCTTT.

V gene TRBV9 combines with J gene TRBJ1-1; 8 nucleotides line up with TRBD1. This CDR3 region has 15 residues. Germline CDR1 is SGDLS and CDR2 is YYNGEE. V shed 3 bases and J 1 base; nucleotides not matched to a gene: 5. CDR3 loop: CASSATGTGNTEAFF. The CDR3 DNA sequence: TGTGCCAGCAGCGCCACCGGGACAGGGAACACTGAAGCTTTCTTT.